These 12 T cell receptor beta chains originate from one sample sequenced in a study of PD-1 blockade in classical Hodgkin lymphoma. Method: immunoSEQ multiplex PCR; TCRdb's copy keeps in-frame clones and lacks some. The data show roughly 20,000 clones, approximately 80% seen once. Time point described: cycle 4 day 1 (C4D1), after more than five weeks of nivolumab. The patients all showed relapse after autologous stem cell transplantation, while their brentuximab vedotin exposure varied. After thawing, PBMCs were subjected to magnetic negative selection to isolate CD8+ T cells. Sequenced here: CD8+ T cells from blood, sampled before the fourth cycle of nivolumab. The origin of the receptors is a human donor with classical Hodgkin lymphoma.

This clone occurred once. The CDR3 nucleotides are TGTGCCAGCCGGGGTACATTGTTCTACGAGCAGTACTTC. It yields the protein CASRGTLFYEQYF. This sequence joins TRBV6-6 and TRBJ2-7; D possibly corresponds to TRBD2 (5 bases). The germline CDR1 and CDR2 sequences are MNHNY and SVGAGI (reference sequence). Trimming took 8 bases from V and 3 from J, leaving 14 bases between them. This CDR3 spans 13 amino acids.

The V call is TRBV19, the J call TRBJ1-1; D possibly corresponds to TRBD1 (5 bases). Germline V gene lookup returns CDR1 LNHDA and CDR2 SQIVND (reference sequence). V was trimmed by 4 bases and J by 0 bases, leaving 6 bases between them. The CDR3 has 13 residues. The CDR3 protein is CASSTGVNTEAFF. The CDR3 DNA reads as TGTGCCAGTAGTACGGGGGTGAACACTGAAGCTTTCTTT.

The genes are TRBV19 and TRBJ2-2, with TRBD2 matching over 9 bases. Germline CDR1 is LNHDA and CDR2 is SQIVND (reference sequence). The J segment lost 6 bases and the V segment lost 7 bases, leaving 9 bases of the junction unmatched. This CDR3 spans 15 amino acids. The CDR3, as DNA: TGTGCCAGTATCTCACCGGGACTAGCCTCCGGGGAGCTGTTTTTT. Translated: CASISPGLASGELFF.

The V gene is TRBV28, the J gene TRBJ1-4, with TRBD1 matching over 7 bases. The CDR3 loop spans 16 amino acids. Per the germline V gene, CDR1 is MDHEN and CDR2 is SYDVKM. V lost 2 bases to trimming and J lost 2 bases; unmatched junction nucleotides: 5. CDR3 nucleotides: TGTGCCAGCAGTTTACCTGGGACAGATACTAATGAAAAACTGTTTTTT. Amino acids: CASSLPGTDTNEKLFF.

The J gene is TRBJ2-7, the V gene TRBV7-7; no reliable D call. The V gene lost 1 base and the J gene lost 6 bases, with 10 bases spanning the gap. The CDR3 has 13 residues. Per germline, CDR1 SSHAT and CDR2 FNYEAQ (reference sequence). The CDR3 bases are TGTGCCAGCAGCTTAGGTACGCAAAGCGAGCAGTACTTC. Translated, it gives CASSLGTQSEQYF.

This chain uses TRBV25-1 with TRBJ1-2; 8 bases fit TRBD1. Germline CDR1 reads MGHDK; CDR2 reads SYGVNS. The J segment lost 4 bases and the V segment lost 5 bases, leaving 3 bases of the junction unmatched. This CDR3 is built from 13 residues. CDR3 residues: CASSNDRGYGYTF. In nucleotides, the CDR3 is TGTGCCAGCAGTAACGACAGGGGCTATGGCTACACCTTC.

The chain has TRBV7-9 and TRBJ2-3; D may be TRBD2 (5 bases). Germline CDR1 SEHNR, CDR2 FQNEAQ (reference sequence). This CDR3 region has 15 residues. V gave up 1 base and J gave up 1 base, with 9 bases separating them. CDR3 protein: CASSLVALGTDTQYF. CDR3 sequence (DNA): TGTGCCAGCAGCTTAGTAGCGTTAGGCACAGATACGCAGTATTTT.

This clone was seen more than once but under ten times. The V gene is TRBV27, the J gene TRBJ1-6, with TRBD1 matching 9 bases. The CDR3 sequence is 15 residues long. Germline V gives CDR1 MNHEY, CDR2 SMNVEV (reference sequence). Trimming took 6 bases from V and 9 from J; bases not matched to a gene: 9. The CDR3 DNA follows: TGTGCCAGCAGCCAAACCGGGACAGGGTTTTCACCCCTCCACTTT. It encodes CASSQTGTGFSPLHF.

The chain combines TRBV5-6 with TRBJ2-3; 12 nucleotides line up with TRBD1. V was pared by 2 bases and J by 6 bases, with 10 bases of the junction left unmatched. CDR1 and CDR2 from the germline V gene are SGHDT and YYEEEE. This CDR3 is 17 amino acids long. The CDR3 loop is CASSFLPGQGAADTQYF. The CDR3 DNA reads as TGTGCCAGCAGCTTTCTCCCGGGACAGGGGGCAGCGGATACGCAGTATTTT.

This rearrangement joins TRBV5-1 to TRBJ2-7; D is tentatively TRBD1 or TRBD2 (5 bases each). V was trimmed by 0 bases and J by 1 base, leaving 8 bases between them. The CDR3 has 14 residues. Germline CDR1 is SGHRS and CDR2 is YFSETQ. CDR3: CASSLGDVSYEQYF. CDR3 nucleotide sequence: TGCGCCAGCAGCTTGGGGGACGTATCCTACGAGCAGTACTTC.

This sequence joins TRBV28 and TRBJ1-5; 8 nucleotides line up with TRBD1. The length of the CDR3 is 15 residues. J gave up 1 base and V 3 bases, and 2 bases lay outside the gene matches. CDR1 is MDHEN and CDR2 is SYDVKM in the germline V gene. The CDR3 nucleotides are TGTGCCAGCAGTTTGCACAGGGGGAGCAATCAGCCCCAGCATTTT. This translates into CASSLHRGSNQPQHF.

This clone was counted a few times. The V and J genes are TRBV28 and TRBJ1-2; 7 bases map to TRBD1. The CDR3 spans 16 residues. The germline CDR1 and CDR2 sequences are MDHEN and SYDVKM. The junction had 13 bases not matched to a gene; V was cut back by 5 bases and J by 4 bases. The CDR3 sequence: CASSLFWAGGFYGYTF. Written as DNA, the CDR3 is TGTGCCAGCAGTCTTTTTTGGGCAGGGGGTTTCTATGGCTACACCTTC.